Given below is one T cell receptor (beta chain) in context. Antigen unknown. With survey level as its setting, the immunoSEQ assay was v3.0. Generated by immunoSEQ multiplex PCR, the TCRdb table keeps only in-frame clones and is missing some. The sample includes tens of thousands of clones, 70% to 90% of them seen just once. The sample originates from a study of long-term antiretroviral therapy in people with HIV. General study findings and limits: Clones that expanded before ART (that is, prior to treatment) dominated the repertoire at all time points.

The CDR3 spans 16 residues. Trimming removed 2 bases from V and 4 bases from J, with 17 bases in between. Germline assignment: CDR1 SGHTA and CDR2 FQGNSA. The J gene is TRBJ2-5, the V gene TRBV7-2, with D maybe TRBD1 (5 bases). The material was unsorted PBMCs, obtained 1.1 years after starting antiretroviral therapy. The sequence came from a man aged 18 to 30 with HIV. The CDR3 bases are TGTGCCAGCAGCTTAAACTCTCGCAGGGTAGGAGAGACCCAGTACTTC. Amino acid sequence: CASSLNSRRVGETQYF.